This TCR beta chain was sequenced for a study of post-analysis software for immune sequencing data. Study in general: Some patients lacked subtype; others had relapsing-remitting, secondary progressive or progressive-relapsing disease. General study points: Four or five TRBV segments (TRBV5-6, TRBV5-1 and TRBV20-1 among them) occurred more frequently in patients than in controls. Samples from a shared batch, those prepared together, strongly co-clustered by F measure. People with multiple sclerosis had a significantly lower normalized Chao1 diversity than controls did.

Libraries were made from TCR beta cDNA, and they carried unique molecular identifiers. TCRdb reprocessed the PCR reads with MiXCR, giving one entry per CDR3 protein. The sample carries fewer than 600,000 distinct CDR3 sequences, approximately 46% recorded once. Per germline, CDR1 MGHRA and CDR2 YSYEKL. J lost 2 bases, V lost 4 bases, and 10 bases had no gene match. This CDR3 has 17 residues. For this clonotype: Its target is not known.

This clonotype was obtained from a girl aged 5 to 17 with multiple sclerosis. The rearrangement links TRBV4-1 to TRBJ2-3; 9 bases are shared with TRBD1. Sequenced sample: blood. The CDR3 region is CASSRLPGQGTTDTQYF. The DNA of the CDR3 is TGCGCCAGCAGCCGACTCCCGGGACAGGGAACCACAGATACGCAGTATTTT.